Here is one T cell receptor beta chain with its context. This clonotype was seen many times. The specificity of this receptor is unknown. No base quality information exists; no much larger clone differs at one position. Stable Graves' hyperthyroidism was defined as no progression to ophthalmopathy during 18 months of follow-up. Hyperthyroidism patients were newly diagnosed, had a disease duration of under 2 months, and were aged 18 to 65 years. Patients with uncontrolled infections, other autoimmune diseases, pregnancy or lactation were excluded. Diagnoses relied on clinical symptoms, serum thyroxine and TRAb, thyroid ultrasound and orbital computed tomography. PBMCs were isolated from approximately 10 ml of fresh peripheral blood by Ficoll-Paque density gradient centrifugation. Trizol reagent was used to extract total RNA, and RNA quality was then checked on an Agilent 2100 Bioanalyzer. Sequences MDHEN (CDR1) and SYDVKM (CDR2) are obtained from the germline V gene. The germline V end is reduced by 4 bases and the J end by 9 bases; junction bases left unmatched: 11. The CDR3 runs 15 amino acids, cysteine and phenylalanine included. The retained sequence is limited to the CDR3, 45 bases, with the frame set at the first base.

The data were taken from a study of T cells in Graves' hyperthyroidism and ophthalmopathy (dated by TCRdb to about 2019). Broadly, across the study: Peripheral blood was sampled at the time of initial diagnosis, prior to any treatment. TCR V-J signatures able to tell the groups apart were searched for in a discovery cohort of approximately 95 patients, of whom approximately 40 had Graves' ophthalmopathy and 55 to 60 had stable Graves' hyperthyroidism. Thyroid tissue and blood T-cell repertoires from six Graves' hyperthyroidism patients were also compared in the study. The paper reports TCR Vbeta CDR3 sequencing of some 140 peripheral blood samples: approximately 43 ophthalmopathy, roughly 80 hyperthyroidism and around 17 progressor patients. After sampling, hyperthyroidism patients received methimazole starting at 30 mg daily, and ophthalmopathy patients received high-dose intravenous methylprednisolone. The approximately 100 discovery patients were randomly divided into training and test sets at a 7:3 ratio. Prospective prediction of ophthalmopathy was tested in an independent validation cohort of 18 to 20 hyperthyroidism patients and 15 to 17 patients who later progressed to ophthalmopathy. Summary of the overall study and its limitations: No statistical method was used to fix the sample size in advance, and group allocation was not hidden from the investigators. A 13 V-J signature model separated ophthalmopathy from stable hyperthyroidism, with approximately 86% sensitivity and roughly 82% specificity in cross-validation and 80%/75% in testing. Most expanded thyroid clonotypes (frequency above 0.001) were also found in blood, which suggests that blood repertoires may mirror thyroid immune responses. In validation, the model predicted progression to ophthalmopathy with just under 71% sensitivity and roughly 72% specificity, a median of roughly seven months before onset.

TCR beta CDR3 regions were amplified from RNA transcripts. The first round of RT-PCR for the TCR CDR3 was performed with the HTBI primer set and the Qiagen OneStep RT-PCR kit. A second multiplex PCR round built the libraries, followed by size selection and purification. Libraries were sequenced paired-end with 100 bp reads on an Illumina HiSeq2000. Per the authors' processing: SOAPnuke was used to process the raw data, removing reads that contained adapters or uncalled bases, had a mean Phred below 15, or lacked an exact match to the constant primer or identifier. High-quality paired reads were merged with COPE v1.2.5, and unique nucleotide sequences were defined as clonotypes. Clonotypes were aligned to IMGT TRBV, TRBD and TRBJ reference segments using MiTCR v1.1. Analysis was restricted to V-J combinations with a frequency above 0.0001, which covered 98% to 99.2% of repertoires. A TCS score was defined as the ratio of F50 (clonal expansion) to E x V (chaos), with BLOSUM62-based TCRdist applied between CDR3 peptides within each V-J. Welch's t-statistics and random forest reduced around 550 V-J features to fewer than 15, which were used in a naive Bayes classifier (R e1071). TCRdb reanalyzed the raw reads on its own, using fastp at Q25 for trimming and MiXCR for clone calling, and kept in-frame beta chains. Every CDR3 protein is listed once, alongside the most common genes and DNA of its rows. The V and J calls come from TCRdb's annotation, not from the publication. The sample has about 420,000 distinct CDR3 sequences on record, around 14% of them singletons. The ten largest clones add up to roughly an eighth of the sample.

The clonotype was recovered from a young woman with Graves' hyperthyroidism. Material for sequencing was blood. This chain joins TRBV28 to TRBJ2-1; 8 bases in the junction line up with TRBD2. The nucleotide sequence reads TGTGCCAGCAGTTCCCCCAGCGGGAGAATAAGTGAGCAGTTCTTC. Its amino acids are CASSSPSGRISEQFF.